This TCR beta chain emerged from a study of blood T cell repertoires in COVID-19. As for the study in general: The cDNA or gDNA used as material had been derived from T cells, B-cell-depleted T cells, or PBMCs.

The repertoire was sequenced with immunoSEQ multiplex PCR; TCRdb's copy has only in-frame clones and lacks some. The sample holds about 150,000 clones; approximately 83% are singletons and the top ten take under 3.5%. The CDR3 loop spans 13 amino acids. The germline V gene encodes CDR1 LNHDA and CDR2 SQIVND (reference sequence). V dropped 3 bases and J dropped 8; count of bases not matched to a gene: 6. The TCR originated in a woman aged 60-75 years with acute or convalescent COVID-19. The rearrangement joins TRBV19 to TRBJ1-2, with TRBD1 identical over 7 bases. The sequencing input was peripheral blood. For the CDR3, the DNA is TGTGCCAGTAGTATTACGACACAGGGGGGCTACACCTTC. Amino acids: CASSITTQGGYTF.